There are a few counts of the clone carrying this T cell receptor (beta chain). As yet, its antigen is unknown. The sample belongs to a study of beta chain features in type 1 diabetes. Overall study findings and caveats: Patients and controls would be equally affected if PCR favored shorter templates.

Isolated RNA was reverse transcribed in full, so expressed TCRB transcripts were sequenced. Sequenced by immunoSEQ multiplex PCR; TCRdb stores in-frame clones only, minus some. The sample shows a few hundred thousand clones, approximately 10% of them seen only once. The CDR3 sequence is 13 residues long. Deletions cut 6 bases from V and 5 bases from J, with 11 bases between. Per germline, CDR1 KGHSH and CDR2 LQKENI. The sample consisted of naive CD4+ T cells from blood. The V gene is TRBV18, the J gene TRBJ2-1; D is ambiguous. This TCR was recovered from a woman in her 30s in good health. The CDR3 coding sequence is TGTGCCAGCTCGATAACGGCGGACAATGAGCAGTTCTTC. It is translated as CASSITADNEQFF. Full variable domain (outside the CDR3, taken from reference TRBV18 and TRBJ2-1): NAGVMQNPRHLVRRRGQEARLRCSPMKGHSHVYWYRQLPEEGLKFMVYLQKENIIDESGMPKERFSAEFPKEGPSILRIQQVVRGDSAAYFCASSITADNEQFFGPGTRLTVL.